Described below is a single T cell receptor (beta chain) sequence and its context. Its antigen is unknown. V was shortened by 3 bases and J by 7 bases, with 16 bases between the two germline ends. The CDR3 extends over 14 amino acids. Germline CDR1 and CDR2: SGHAT and FQNNGV. Sequenced by immunoSEQ multiplex PCR; TCRdb stores in-frame clones only, minus some. Here the sample spans fewer than 5,000 clones, more than 10% being singletons. This sample stems from a study of tumour-infiltrating T cells in Burkitt lymphoma. Study-level findings and limits: Several public clonotypes were shared across many Burkitt lymphoma patients.

The V gene is TRBV11-2, the J gene TRBJ2-7; tentative D call: TRBD1 (6 bases). Specimen: tumor tissue. The clonotype originates from a human donor with Burkitt lymphoma. Written as DNA, the CDR3 is TGTGCCAGCAGCTTTGGGTTGGCAGGGGAAGAGCAGTACTTC. Protein sequence: CASSFGLAGEEQYF.